The text below deals with one T cell receptor beta chain. Its target is not known. It was with a sample-barcoded 5' primer and a J-beta primer mix that a second PCR of roughly 6 to 11 cycles was run. Through a template-switch adaptor with 12 random nucleotides, each cDNA molecule received a tag. TCRdb reprocessed the 5' RACE reads with MiXCR, giving one entry per CDR3 protein. Altogether approximately 940,000 distinct CDR3 sequences are present, around 48% being singletons, with the ten largest covering over 10%. The data were obtained in a study of blood T cells in healthy people across ages. General observations from the study: Without sorted subsets, naive and antigen-experienced compartments could not be conclusively compared. The CMV status of each donor remained undetermined, and this could have confounded shifts in expanded clonotypes.

The CDR3 extends over 13 amino acids. The ends were cut back, 4 bases at V and 9 bases at J, with 14 bases in the middle. The germline gives CDR1 SGHDT, CDR2 YYEEEE. The specimen sequenced was blood. The clonotype originates from a man younger than 45 in good health. The chain has TRBV5-6 and TRBJ2-1; D is unresolved. Here the CDR3 DNA reads TGTGCCAGCAGCGTGAACACCATCCTTGAGCAGTTCTTC. Translation: CASSVNTILEQFF.